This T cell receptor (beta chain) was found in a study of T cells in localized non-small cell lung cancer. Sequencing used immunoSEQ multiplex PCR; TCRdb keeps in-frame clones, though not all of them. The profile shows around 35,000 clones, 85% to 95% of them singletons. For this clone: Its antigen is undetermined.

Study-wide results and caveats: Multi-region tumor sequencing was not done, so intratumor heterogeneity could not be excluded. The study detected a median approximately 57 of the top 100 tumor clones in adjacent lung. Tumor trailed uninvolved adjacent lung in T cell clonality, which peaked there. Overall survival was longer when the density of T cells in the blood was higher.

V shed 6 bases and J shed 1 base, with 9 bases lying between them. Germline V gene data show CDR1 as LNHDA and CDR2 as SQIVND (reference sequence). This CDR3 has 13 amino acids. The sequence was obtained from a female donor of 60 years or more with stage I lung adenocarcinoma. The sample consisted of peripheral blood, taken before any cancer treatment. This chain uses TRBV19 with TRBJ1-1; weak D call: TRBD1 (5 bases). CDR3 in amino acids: CASSATENTEAFF. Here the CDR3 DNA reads TGTGCCAGTAGCGCGACAGAGAACACTGAAGCTTTCTTT.